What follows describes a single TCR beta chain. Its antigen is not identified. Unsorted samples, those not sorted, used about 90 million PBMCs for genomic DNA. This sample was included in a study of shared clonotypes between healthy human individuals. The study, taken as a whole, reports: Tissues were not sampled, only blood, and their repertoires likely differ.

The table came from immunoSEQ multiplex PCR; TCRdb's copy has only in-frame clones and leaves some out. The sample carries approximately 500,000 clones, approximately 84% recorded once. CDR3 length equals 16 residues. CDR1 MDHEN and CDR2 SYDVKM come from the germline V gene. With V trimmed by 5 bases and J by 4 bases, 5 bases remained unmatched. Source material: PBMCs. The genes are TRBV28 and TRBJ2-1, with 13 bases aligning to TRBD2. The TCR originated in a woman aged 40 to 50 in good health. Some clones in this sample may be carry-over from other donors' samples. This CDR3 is CASSPGLAGIYNEQFF. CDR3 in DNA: TGTGCCAGCAGTCCGGGACTAGCGGGGATATACAATGAGCAGTTCTTC.